This is a list of T cell receptor beta chains from one sample in a study of siplizumab effects on memory and regulatory T cells. Sequencing was performed with immunoSEQ multiplex PCR; in TCRdb, only in-frame clones are kept and a portion is missing. The table includes 3,000 to 3,500 clones, approximately 60% detected once. These receptors have no identified antigens. Sequenced material: CFSE-low (dividing) CD8+ T cells sorted from an allogeneic mixed lymphocyte reaction. Receptors originate from a human donor in good health; the cells came from an allogeneic mixed lymphocyte reaction. Some clones in this sample may be carry-over from other donors' samples. CDR3s include the opening cysteine and the closing phenylalanine or tryptophan. The D gene is left open where the match is weak. Clone size is not always given. Where it is, it says once, few, many or a class for expanded clones.

>TRBJ1-2|-|TRBV6-1|-
TGTGCCATCAGTGATCTGGGGTACTATGGCTACACCTTC
CAISDLGYYGYTF
>TRBJ2-7|few|TRBV7-9|TRBD1
TGTGCCAGCAGCTTAGCACAGGGGGCTGCCTACGAGCAGTACTTC
CASSLAQGAAYEQYF
>TRBJ2-2|-|TRBV19|TRBD2
TGTGCCAGTAGTATCGTGAAACTAGCGGTTAACACCGGGGAGCTGTTTTTT
CASSIVKLAVNTGELFF
>TRBJ1-5|-|TRBV4-1|-
TGCGCCAGCAGCCAAGTACAGGGAAGTCAGCCCCAGCATTTT
CASSQVQGSQPQHF
>TRBJ2-1|few|TRBV29-1|TRBD2
TGCAGCGTAAACGGGGGGGTGTACAATGAGCAGTTCTTC
CSVNGGVYNEQFF
>TRBJ2-3|few|TRBV25-1|-
TGTGCCAGCAGCGCTACAGATACGCAGTATTTT
CASSATDTQYF
>TRBJ2-7|-|TRBV5-6|-
TGTGCCAGCAGCGGCCAACCGACGCCCTACGAGCAGTACTTC
CASSGQPTPYEQYF
>TRBJ2-7|-|TRBV7-9|TRBD1
TGTGCCAGCAGCTTAGGGGGACAGGGGGAGCAGTACTTC
CASSLGGQGEQYF
>TRBJ1-2|-|TRBV7-9|TRBD1
TGTGCCAGCAGCCCAGGGGGCTTAACGTTCTTCTATGGCTACACCTTC
CASSPGGLTFFYGYTF
>TRBJ2-7|-|TRBV19|-
TGTGCCAGTAGTCCGGGGACTGGAACCTACGAGCAGTACTTC
CASSPGTGTYEQYF
>TRBJ2-7|-|TRBV27|-
TGTGCCAGCAGTTTCGGTTCATGGGGGGTTGCCTACGAGCAGTACTTC
CASSFGSWGVAYEQYF
>TRBJ2-7|medium-sized|TRBV19|TRBD2
TGTGCCAGTAGTATAGGGAGCGGGAGGGCATACGAGCAGTACTTC
CASSIGSGRAYEQYF
>TRBJ1-1|-|TRBV19|-
TGTGCCAGTAGTATTTCACCAAACATGAACACTGAAGCTTTCTTT
CASSISPNMNTEAFF
>TRBJ2-1|-|TRBV7-9|-
TGTGCCAGCAGCTTAGGAGGGGTGTACGACAATGAGCAGTTCTTC
CASSLGGVYDNEQFF
>TRBJ2-5|-|TRBV4-1|TRBD2
TGCGCCAGCAGCCAAGGGATAGCGGGGGGCGGGTACCAAGAGACCCAGTACTTC
CASSQGIAGGGYQETQYF
>TRBJ1-2|-|TRBV6-5|-
TGTGCCAGCAGTTACGGGGCTAACCTCTATGGCTACACCTTC
CASSYGANLYGYTF
>TRBJ1-1|medium-sized|TRBV7-6|-
TGTGCCAGCAGCTTAGTCGTAGAGGGGAGTGAAGCTTTCTTT
CASSLVVEGSEAFF
>TRBJ2-1|-|TRBV7-2|TRBD1
TGTGCCAGCAGCGCCGGGACAGGGGCCTATGAGCAGTTCTTC
CASSAGTGAYEQFF
>TRBJ2-1|once|TRBV29-1|-
TGCAGCGGATGGGAGAGTCCCTACAATGAGCAGTTCTTC
CSGWESPYNEQFF
>TRBJ2-1|-|TRBV7-9|TRBD2
TGTGCCAGCAGCTTAGCACAAGCGGGAATCTCCTACAATGAGCAGTTCTTC
CASSLAQAGISYNEQFF
>TRBJ2-1|-|TRBV5-4|-
TGTGCCAGCAGCTTGGGATCAGAGTACAATGAGCAGTTCTTC
CASSLGSEYNEQFF
>TRBJ2-1|-|TRBV13|TRBD2
TGTGCCAGCAGCTTAGGGGTTTCGGGACTAGCGGCCAATGAGCAGTTCTTC
CASSLGVSGLAANEQFF
>TRBJ1-1|-|TRBV6-1|-
TGTGCCAGCAGTGAAAAAAGTGCAGGGAGATTGAACACTGAAGCTTTCTTT
CASSEKSAGRLNTEAFF
>TRBJ1-2|-|TRBV6-5|-
TGTGCCAGCAGTTACGACAGTACCTATGGCTACACCTTC
CASSYDSTYGYTF
>TRBJ2-1|-|TRBV6-5|-
TGTGCCAGCAGTCCGACTAGTAGGAATGAGCAGTTCTTC
CASSPTSRNEQFF
>TRBJ2-3|-|TRBV25-1|-
TGTGCCAGCTTTTCAGATACGCAGTATTTT
CASFSDTQYF
>TRBJ2-7|-|TRBV6-1|-
TGTGCCAGTAAGGGCGATGGTCTGGAGCAGTACTTC
CASKGDGLEQYF
>TRBJ1-1|-|TRBV6-6|-
TGTGCCAGCATCGTGGGGCAGATCAACACTGAAGCTTTCTTT
CASIVGQINTEAFF
>TRBJ2-7|few|TRBV19|TRBD1
TGTGCCAGTAGTCCAGGGACAGCCGGCTACGAGCAGTACTTC
CASSPGTAGYEQYF
>TRBJ2-1|-|TRBV6-5|TRBD2
TGTGCCAGCAGTTACGCTAGCGGGGCCTACAATGAGCAGTTCTTC
CASSYASGAYNEQFF
>TRBJ1-2|-|TRBV4-1|TRBD1
TGCGCCAGCAGCCAAGGGTCCCCCGGACAGGGGCCTATGGGCTACACCTTC
CASSQGSPGQGPMGYTF
>TRBJ2-1|-|TRBV7-3|TRBD2
TGTGCCAGCAGCTTAACAGCGGGAGGCCCCCGTGAGCAGTTCTTC
CASSLTAGGPREQFF
>TRBJ2-1|-|TRBV4-1|TRBD1
TGCGCCAGCAGCCAGATAGGGGGACAGGGGGCAAATGAGCAGTTCTTC
CASSQIGGQGANEQFF
>TRBJ2-2|-|TRBV10-3|TRBD2
TGTGCCATCAGTGAGCCGGGGGGCACCGGGGAGCTGTTTTTT
CAISEPGGTGELFF
>TRBJ2-3|-|TRBV21-1|-
TGTGCCAGCAGCTCCCACTGGTGGCCCACAGATACGCAGTATTTT
CASSSHWWPTDTQYF
>TRBJ1-1|-|TRBV4-1|-
TGCGCCAGCAGCCAATTGGAGAGGGGCACTGAAGCTTTCTTT
CASSQLERGTEAFF
>TRBJ1-1|once|TRBV19|-
TGTGCCAGTAGTATATACACAGGGCATGGTGAAGCTTTCTTT
CASSIYTGHGEAFF
>TRBJ1-5|few|TRBV15|TRBD1
TGTGCCACCAGCAGAGACTGGGACAGGGGACAGCCCCAGCATTTT
CATSRDWDRGQPQHF
>TRBJ2-7|-|TRBV5-1|-
TGTGCCAGCAGGCAACTACGGACGTTACCCTACGAGCAGTACTTC
CASRQLRTLPYEQYF
>TRBJ2-7|-|TRBV10-2|TRBD1
TGCGCCAGCAGTGAGAGGGGACAGCTCTACGAGCAGTACTTC
CASSERGQLYEQYF
>TRBJ2-7|medium-sized|TRBV19|-
TGTGCCAGTAGTGGGGTGACAGGCCCCTACGAGCAGTACTTC
CASSGVTGPYEQYF
>TRBJ1-1|few|TRBV6-1|-
TGTGCCAGCAGTGAAGATTGGTGGCAGGAGGCGAACACTGAAGCTTTCTTT
CASSEDWWQEANTEAFF
>TRBJ1-4|-|TRBV30|-
TGTGCCTGGAGTGTACGCCTCCGACAGGCGACAACTAATGAAAAACTGTTTTTT
CAWSVRLRQATTNEKLFF
>TRBJ2-7|-|TRBV7-2|-
TGTGCCAGCAGCTTCTCCCCAGACTACGAGCAGTACTTC
CASSFSPDYEQYF
>TRBJ2-1|-|TRBV27|TRBD2
TGTGCCAGCAGTTTAGGTGCAAACGGGGGGGTATTCAATGAGCAGTTCTTC
CASSLGANGGVFNEQFF
>TRBJ2-2|-|TRBV27|TRBD2
TGTGCCAGCAGTTTATCGTCTAGCGGCACCGGGGAGCTGTTTTTT
CASSLSSSGTGELFF
>TRBJ2-5|-|TRBV27|TRBD2
TGTGCCAGCAGTCCCCGACTAGCGGGGGGTCTATGGTACCAAGAGACCCAGTACTTC
CASSPRLAGGLWYQETQYF
>TRBJ2-3|-|TRBV27|-
TGTGCCAGCAGTTTTTTAATGGGGCAGTTCACAGATACGCAGTATTTT
CASSFLMGQFTDTQYF
>TRBJ2-7|few|TRBV5-5|-
TGTGCCAGCAGCTTCACGTCGGTCGGTCAGGATCCCTACGAGCAGTACTTC
CASSFTSVGQDPYEQYF
>TRBJ1-3|few|TRBV10-3|TRBD1
TGTGCCATCAGTGGGGGGACAGCTGGAAACACCATATATTTT
CAISGGTAGNTIYF
>TRBJ2-2|-|TRBV4-2|-
TGTGCCAGCAGCCAAGTTGGAGCATCCAACACCGGGGAGCTGTTTTTT
CASSQVGASNTGELFF
>TRBJ2-1|-|TRBV7-9|TRBD1
TGTGCCAGCAGCCCAACCGGGACAGGGGATGACGATGAGCAGTTCTTC
CASSPTGTGDDDEQFF
>TRBJ1-5|-|TRBV2|-
TGTGCCAGCAGTGCGGCCCCTGGGAGCAATCAGCCCCAGCATTTT
CASSAAPGSNQPQHF
>TRBJ2-7|-|TRBV19|-
TGTGCCAGTAGTATAAGTGGGGGAGCCTACGAGCAGTACTTC
CASSISGGAYEQYF